These T cell receptor beta chains were read from a single sample in a study of T cell responses to AZD1222 COVID-19 vaccine. Sequencing was performed with immunoSEQ multiplex PCR; in TCRdb, only in-frame clones are kept and a portion is missing. The sample carries 150,000 to 160,000 clones, more than 75% recorded once. The input for sequencing was peripheral blood, taken on day 0 of AZD1222 vaccination. The receptors were gathered from an adult in good health. The CDR3 runs from the conserved cysteine through the conserved F or W. A D gene is named only where the DNA matches it firmly. The size of a clone is reported for some rows only, either as once, few or many, or as a class for expanded clones.

cdr3_aa cdr3_nt d_call cdr3_length j_call clone_size v_call
CASSQGSVPALHF TGCGCCAGCAGCCAAGGGTCGGTCCCGGCCCTCCACTTT NA 13 TRBJ1-6 NA TRBV4-1
CASKWSGGNTIYF TGTGCCAGTAAATGGAGCGGGGGAAACACCATATATTTT NA 13 TRBJ1-3 NA TRBV19
CASSAQRGDNPLNTEAFF TGTGCCAGCAGCGCTCAAAGGGGGGACAACCCTCTGAACACTGAAGCTTTCTTT NA 18 TRBJ1-1 NA TRBV11-3
CASSLTGNTIYF TGTGCCAGCAGCCTAACGGGAAACACCATATATTTT NA 12 TRBJ1-3 once TRBV11-2
CASSRGTAPSQETQYF TGTGCCAGCAGCCGGGGGACAGCGCCATCCCAAGAGACCCAGTACTTC NA 16 TRBJ2-5 NA TRBV5-8
CASSRLGVTGELFF TGTGCCAGCAGCCGGCTAGGGGTCACCGGGGAGCTGTTTTTT NA 14 TRBJ2-2 NA TRBV11-3
CASRDRGEQESPLHF TGTGCCAGCAGAGACAGGGGAGAGCAAGAATCACCCCTCCACTTT TRBD1 15 TRBJ1-6 NA TRBV28
CASSRERWDSNQPQHF TGTGCCAGCAGCCGGGAGAGGTGGGACAGCAATCAGCCCCAGCATTTT NA 16 TRBJ1-5 NA TRBV5-5
CASSQGWARQGAVGANVLTF TGCGCCAGCAGCCAAGGGTGGGCCAGACAGGGGGCTGTTGGGGCCAACGTCCTGACTTTC TRBD1 20 TRBJ2-6 NA TRBV4-3
CASSQEGYSNQPQHF TGTGCCAGCAGCCAAGAGGGGTATAGCAATCAGCCCCAGCATTTT NA 15 TRBJ1-5 NA TRBV3-1/TRBV3-2
CASSPSGRATDTQYF TGTGCCAGCAGCCCAAGCGGGCGAGCCACAGATACGCAGTATTTT NA 15 TRBJ2-3 NA TRBV6-5
CASSIGRSSGNTIYF TGTGCCAGTAGTATAGGGAGGAGCTCTGGAAACACCATATATTTT NA 15 TRBJ1-3 NA TRBV19
CASSFEGVGEKLFF TGCGCCAGCAGCTTCGAGGGGGTAGGAGAAAAACTGTTTTTT NA 14 TRBJ1-4 NA TRBV5-1
CASSFGGGVSHPGANVLTF TGTGCCAGCAGCTTCGGGGGAGGGGTATCCCACCCTGGGGCCAACGTCCTGACTTTC TRBD2 19 TRBJ2-6 NA TRBV5-4
CASSGLAGGTGELFF TGTGCCAGTTCGGGACTAGCGGGAGGTACCGGGGAGCTGTTTTTT TRBD2 15 TRBJ2-2 NA TRBV19
CASSPKLGYNEQFF TGTGCCAGCAGCCCCAAACTCGGGTACAATGAGCAGTTCTTC NA 14 TRBJ2-1 NA TRBV7-6
CASSDERQGNDGYTF TGCGCCAGCAGTGATGAACGACAGGGGAATGATGGCTACACCTTC TRBD1 15 TRBJ1-2 NA TRBV10-2
CASSLVASGGYNEQFF TGTGCCAGCAGCTTAGTGGCTAGCGGGGGGTACAATGAGCAGTTCTTC TRBD2 16 TRBJ2-1 NA TRBV7-3
CASRISGTSPLHF TGTGCCAGCAGGATCTCAGGGACTTCACCCCTCCACTTT NA 13 TRBJ1-6 NA TRBV11-3
CASSLPQRGLDEKLFF TGTGCCAGCAGCTTACCACAGAGGGGGCTTGATGAAAAACTGTTTTTT TRBD1 16 TRBJ1-4 once TRBV7-8
CASSPRGGGNQPQHF TGTGCCAGTAGCCCAAGGGGTGGCGGCAATCAGCCCCAGCATTTT NA 15 TRBJ1-5 NA TRBV19
CASSPQALGNQPQHF TGTGCCAGCTCACCACAGGCTTTGGGCAATCAGCCCCAGCATTTT NA 15 TRBJ1-5 NA TRBV18
CASSPDGGSQPQHF TGTGCCAGCAGTCCAGACGGAGGTAGTCAGCCCCAGCATTTT NA 14 TRBJ1-5 NA TRBV2
CASSLLGDGYTF TGTGCCAGCAGCTTACTGGGGGACGGCTACACCTTC NA 12 TRBJ1-2 NA TRBV7-2
CASRYVGTSGSGEQYF TGTGCCAGCAGATACGTCGGGACTAGCGGGAGTGGGGAGCAGTACTTC TRBD2 16 TRBJ2-7 NA TRBV27
CASSPGTAENSPLHF TGCGCCAGCAGCCCCGGGACAGCTGAGAATTCACCCCTCCACTTT TRBD1 15 TRBJ1-6 few TRBV5-1
CASSFSGFETQYF TGCGCCAGCAGCTTCTCCGGGTTTGAGACCCAGTACTTC NA 13 TRBJ2-5 NA TRBV5-1
CASSRETGSYYGYTF TGTGCCAGCAGCCGAGAGACAGGGAGCTACTATGGCTACACCTTC TRBD1 15 TRBJ1-2 NA TRBV14
CASSLVAGGTGELFF TGTGCCAGCAGCTTGGTGGCGGGAGGAACCGGGGAGCTGTTTTTT TRBD2 15 TRBJ2-2 NA TRBV5-6
CASSSGLPGQVLFTF TGCGCCAGCAGCTCCGGTCTACCGGGACAGGTCCTATTCACCTTC TRBD1 15 TRBJ1-2 NA TRBV5-1
CASSGVGRQGVNYGYTF TGTGCCAGCAGCGGCGTGGGCCGACAGGGGGTTAACTATGGCTACACCTTC TRBD1 17 TRBJ1-2 NA TRBV5-4
CASSQLQGGSEAFF TGCGCCAGCAGCCAGCTTCAGGGGGGTTCGGAAGCTTTCTTT TRBD1 14 TRBJ1-1 NA TRBV4-3
CASSPPEGWGTEAFF TGTGCCAGCAGTCCTCCCGAGGGGTGGGGCACTGAAGCTTTCTTT NA 15 TRBJ1-1 NA TRBV28
CASSLGFGGEANEQFF TGTGCCAGCAGCTTGGGGTTCGGCGGGGAGGCGAATGAGCAGTTCTTC NA 16 TRBJ2-1 NA TRBV5-6